Presented here are 10 T cell receptor beta chains from one specimen sequenced in a study of cytomegalovirus exposure and HLA in healthy donors. The assay was immunoSEQ multiplex PCR, and TCRdb's table has in-frame clones only and misses some. The table shows approximately 230,000 clones, with more than 85% occurring only once. The sequencing input was PBMCs. The receptors derive from a man younger than 30 in good health and CMV-seropositive.

This clone has just one count. The rearrangement joins TRBV5-4 to TRBJ1-1; D gene ambiguous. CDR1 is SGHNT, CDR2 YYREEE, per germline (reference sequence). The V and J ends lost 5 bases and 0 bases respectively, with 8 bases between them. CDR3 length: 13 amino acids. CDR3 amino acids: CASRETVNTEAFF. The CDR3, as DNA: TGTGCCAGCAGGGAGACTGTGAACACTGAAGCTTTCTTT.

V and J are TRBV7-2 and TRBJ2-3, with 7 bases fitting TRBD2. CDR1 and CDR2 (germline): SGHTA, FQGNSA. The V segment lost 1 base and the J segment 0 bases; nucleotides outside the gene matches: 10. The length of the CDR3 is 18 residues. CDR3 in amino acids: CASSLGERDDSSTDTQYF. DNA for the CDR3: TGTGCCAGCAGCTTAGGGGAGCGGGATGACTCTAGCACAGATACGCAGTATTTT.

This clone was seen a few times. The chain carries TRBV6-6 and TRBJ1-5; D is undetermined. The CDR3 has 13 residues. The V gene's germline CDR1 is MNHNY and CDR2 SVGAGI (reference sequence). V lost 8 bases and J lost 5, with 13 bases in between. The CDR3 DNA reads as TGTGCCAGCGATTTAGAAGTTGATCAGCCCCAGCATTTT. As protein: CASDLEVDQPQHF.

V gene TRBV4-1 combines with J gene TRBJ2-5; 9 positions match TRBD2. V was clipped by 1 base and J by 5 bases; unmatched bases: 5. The CDR3 spans 15 residues. CDR1 and CDR2 from the germline V gene are MGHRA and YSYEKL. The CDR3: CASSQGLAGPETQYF. The CDR3 nucleotides are TGCGCCAGCAGCCAAGGGCTAGCGGGACCCGAGACCCAGTACTTC.

This clone showed up just once. The chain joins TRBV29-1 to TRBJ1-1, with TRBD1 as a possible D gene (6 bases). V was pared by 6 bases and J by 7 bases, with 18 bases between. The germline V gene has CDR1 SQVTM and CDR2 ANQGSEA. The CDR3 consists of 13 residues. The CDR3 loop reads CSVMGATVGEAFF. The CDR3 coding sequence is TGCAGCGTCATGGGGGCGACAGTGGGTGAAGCTTTCTTT.

CDR3 amino acids: CASSLDEGIADTQYF. CDR3 DNA: TGTGCCAGCAGCTTGGATGAAGGGATAGCAGATACGCAGTATTTT. The rearrangement uses TRBV5-6 and TRBJ2-3; no reliable D call. The CDR3 loop spans 15 amino acids. V lost 0 bases, J lost 4 bases, and 12 bases lay in between. Looked up from germline, CDR1 is SGHDT and CDR2 is YYEEEE.

This CDR3 is CASSPRHDPNTGELFF. CDR3 sequence (DNA): TGTGCCAGCAGTCCACGACACGACCCGAACACCGGGGAGCTGTTTTTT. The chain recombines TRBV28 with TRBJ2-2, with D unclear. Germline loops: CDR1 MDHEN, CDR2 SYDVKM. The CDR3 runs to 16 residues. With 5 bases removed from V and 0 bases from J, the gap between germline ends came to 13 bases.

The chain links TRBV29-1 to TRBJ2-1; D remains ambiguous. Germline V gives CDR1 SQVTM, CDR2 ANQGSEA. V shed 5 bases and J shed 10 bases, with 12 bases lying between them. The CDR3 spans 11 residues. In nucleotides, the CDR3 is TGCAGCGTTTTAGTGTTCCGCGAGCAGTTCTTC. Encoded protein: CSVLVFREQFF.

In this sample, this clone turned up once. V usage is TRBV5-6 and J usage is TRBJ2-7; TRBD2 might be the D (6 bases). V lost 5 bases and J lost 7, with 19 bases in between. Germline lookup yields CDR1 SGHDT and CDR2 YYEEEE. CDR3 length: 14 residues. This CDR3 is CASRIRIRRGEQYF. The CDR3 DNA follows: TGTGCCAGCAGGATCAGGATCCGGAGGGGTGAGCAGTACTTC.

This chain joins TRBV7-2 and TRBJ1-2; D not certain. Germline assignment: CDR1 SGHTA and CDR2 FQGNSA. V was trimmed by 2 bases and J by 8 bases, leaving 15 bases between them. CDR3 length: 14 amino acids. The CDR3, as DNA: TGTGCCAGCAGCTTAATGGGCAGGCGGGCGGGCTACACCTTC. Translated, it gives CASSLMGRRAGYTF.